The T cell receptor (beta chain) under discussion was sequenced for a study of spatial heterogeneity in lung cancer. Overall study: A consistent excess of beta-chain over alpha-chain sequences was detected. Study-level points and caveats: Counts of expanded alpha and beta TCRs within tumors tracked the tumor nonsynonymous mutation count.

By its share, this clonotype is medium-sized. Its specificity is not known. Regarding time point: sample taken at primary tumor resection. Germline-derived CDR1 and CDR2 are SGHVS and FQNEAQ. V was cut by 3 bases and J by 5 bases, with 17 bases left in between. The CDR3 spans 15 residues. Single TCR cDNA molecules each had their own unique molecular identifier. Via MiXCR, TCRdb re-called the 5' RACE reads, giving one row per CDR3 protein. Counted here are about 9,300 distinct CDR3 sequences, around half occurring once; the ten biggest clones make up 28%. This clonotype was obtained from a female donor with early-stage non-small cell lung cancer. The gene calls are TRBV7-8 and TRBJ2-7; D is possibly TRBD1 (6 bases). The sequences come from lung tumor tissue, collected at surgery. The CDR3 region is CASSFIRGRRDEQYF. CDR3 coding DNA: TGTGCCAGCAGCTTTATCAGGGGTCGTAGGGACGAGCAGTACTTC.